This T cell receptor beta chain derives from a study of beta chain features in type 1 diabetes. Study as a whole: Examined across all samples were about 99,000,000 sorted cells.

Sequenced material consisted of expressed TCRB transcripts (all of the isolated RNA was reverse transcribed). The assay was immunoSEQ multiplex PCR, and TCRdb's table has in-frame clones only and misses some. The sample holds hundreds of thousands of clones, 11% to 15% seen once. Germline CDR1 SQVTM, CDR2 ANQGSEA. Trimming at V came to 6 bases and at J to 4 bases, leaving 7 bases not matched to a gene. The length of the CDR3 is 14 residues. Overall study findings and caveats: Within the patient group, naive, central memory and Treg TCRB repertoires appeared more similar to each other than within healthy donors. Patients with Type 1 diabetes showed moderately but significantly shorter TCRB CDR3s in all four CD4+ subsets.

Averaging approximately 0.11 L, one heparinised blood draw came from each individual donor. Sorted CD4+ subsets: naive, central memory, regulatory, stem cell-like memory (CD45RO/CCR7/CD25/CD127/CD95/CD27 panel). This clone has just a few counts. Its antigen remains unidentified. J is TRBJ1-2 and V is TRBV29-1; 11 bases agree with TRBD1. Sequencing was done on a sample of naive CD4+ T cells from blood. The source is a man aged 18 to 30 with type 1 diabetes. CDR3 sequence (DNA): TGCAGCGTCGGGACAGGGGGTCCAGTCTATGGCTACACCTTC. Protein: CSVGTGGPVYGYTF.